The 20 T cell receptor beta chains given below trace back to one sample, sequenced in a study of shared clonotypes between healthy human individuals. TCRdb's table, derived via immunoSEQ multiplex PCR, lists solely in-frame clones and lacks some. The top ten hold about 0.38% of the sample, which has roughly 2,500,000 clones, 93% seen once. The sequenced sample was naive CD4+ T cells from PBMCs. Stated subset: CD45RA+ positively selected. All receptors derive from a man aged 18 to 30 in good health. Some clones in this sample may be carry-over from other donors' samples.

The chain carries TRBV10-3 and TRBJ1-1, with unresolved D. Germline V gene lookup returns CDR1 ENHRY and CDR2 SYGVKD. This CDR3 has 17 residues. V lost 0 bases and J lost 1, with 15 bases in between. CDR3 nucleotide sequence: TGTGCCATCAGTGAGTCTCGAGGCACGCTATCGAACACTGAAGCTTTCTTT. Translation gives CAISESRGTLSNTEAFF.

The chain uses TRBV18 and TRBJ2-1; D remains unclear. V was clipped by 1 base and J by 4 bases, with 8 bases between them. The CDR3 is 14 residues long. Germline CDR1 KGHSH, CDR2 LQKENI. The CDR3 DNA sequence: TGTGCCAGCTCACCACTTGTGGGGTACAATGAGCAGTTCTTC. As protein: CASSPLVGYNEQFF.

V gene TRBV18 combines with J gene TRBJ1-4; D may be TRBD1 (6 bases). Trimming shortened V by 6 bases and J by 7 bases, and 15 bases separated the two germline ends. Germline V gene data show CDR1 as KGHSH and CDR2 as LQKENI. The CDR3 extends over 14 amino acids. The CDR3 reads CASSPSRGPEKLFF. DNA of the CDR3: TGTGCCAGCTCCCCGTCCAGGGGCCCTGAAAAACTGTTTTTT.

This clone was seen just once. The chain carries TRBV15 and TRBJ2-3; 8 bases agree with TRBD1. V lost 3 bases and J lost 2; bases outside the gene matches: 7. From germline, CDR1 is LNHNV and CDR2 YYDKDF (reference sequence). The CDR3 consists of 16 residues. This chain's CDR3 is CATSRTGTGFTDTQYF. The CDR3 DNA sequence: TGTGCCACCAGCAGGACCGGGACAGGTTTCACAGATACGCAGTATTTT.

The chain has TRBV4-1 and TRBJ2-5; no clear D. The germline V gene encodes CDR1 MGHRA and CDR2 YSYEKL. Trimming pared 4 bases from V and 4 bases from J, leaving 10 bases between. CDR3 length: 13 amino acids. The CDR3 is CASSLAALETQYF. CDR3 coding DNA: TGCGCCAGCAGCCTGGCGGCATTAGAGACCCAGTACTTC.

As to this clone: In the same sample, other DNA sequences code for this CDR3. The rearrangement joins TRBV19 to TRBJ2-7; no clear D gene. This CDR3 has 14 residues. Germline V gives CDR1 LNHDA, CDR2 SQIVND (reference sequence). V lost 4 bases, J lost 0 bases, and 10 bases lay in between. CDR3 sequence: CASSREDSSYEQYF. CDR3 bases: TGTGCCAGTAGTAGAGAGGATAGCTCCTACGAGCAGTACTTC.

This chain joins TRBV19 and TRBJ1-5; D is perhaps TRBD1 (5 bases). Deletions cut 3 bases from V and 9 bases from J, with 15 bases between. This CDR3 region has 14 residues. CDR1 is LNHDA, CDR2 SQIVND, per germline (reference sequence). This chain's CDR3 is CASSIRDGYTPQHF. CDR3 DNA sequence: TGTGCCAGTAGTATTAGGGACGGTTATACGCCCCAGCATTTT.

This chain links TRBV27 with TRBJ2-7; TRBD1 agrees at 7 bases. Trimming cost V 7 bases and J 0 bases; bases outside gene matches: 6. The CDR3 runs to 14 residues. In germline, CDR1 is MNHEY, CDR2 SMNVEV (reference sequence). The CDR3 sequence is CASTPNRGSYEQYF. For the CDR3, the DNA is TGTGCCAGCACCCCCAACAGGGGCTCCTACGAGCAGTACTTC.

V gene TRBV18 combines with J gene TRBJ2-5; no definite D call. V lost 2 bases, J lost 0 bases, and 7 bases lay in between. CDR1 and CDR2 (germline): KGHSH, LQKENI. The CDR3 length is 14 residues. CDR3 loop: CASSPGVNQETQYF. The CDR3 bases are TGTGCCAGCTCACCAGGGGTCAACCAAGAGACCCAGTACTTC. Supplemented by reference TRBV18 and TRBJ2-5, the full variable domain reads NAGVMQNPRHLVRRRGQEARLRCSPMKGHSHVYWYRQLPEEGLKFMVYLQKENIIDESGMPKERFSAEFPKEGPSILRIQQVVRGDSAAYFCASSPGVNQETQYFGPGTRLLVL.

The CDR3 coding sequence is TGCGCCAGCAGCCAACGACAGGGGATGGGAAACACCATATATTTT. It specifies CASSQRQGMGNTIYF. The V gene is TRBV4-1, the J gene TRBJ1-3; 8 bases are shared with TRBD1. V was clipped by 2 bases and J by 4 bases; unmatched bases: 4. This CDR3 has 15 residues. CDR1 MGHRA and CDR2 YSYEKL come from the germline V gene.

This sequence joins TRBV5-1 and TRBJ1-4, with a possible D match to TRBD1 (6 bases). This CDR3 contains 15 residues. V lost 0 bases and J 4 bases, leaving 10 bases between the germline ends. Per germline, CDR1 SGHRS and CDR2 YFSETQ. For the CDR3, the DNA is TGCGCCAGCAGCTTGGGGGCAGGGGTTAATGAAAAACTGTTTTTT. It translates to CASSLGAGVNEKLFF.

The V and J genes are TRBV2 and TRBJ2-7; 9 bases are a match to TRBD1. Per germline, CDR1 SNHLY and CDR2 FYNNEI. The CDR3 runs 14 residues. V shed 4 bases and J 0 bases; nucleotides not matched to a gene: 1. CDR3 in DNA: TGTGCCAGCAGTGTGGGACAGGGCTCCTACGAGCAGTACTTC. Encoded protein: CASSVGQGSYEQYF.

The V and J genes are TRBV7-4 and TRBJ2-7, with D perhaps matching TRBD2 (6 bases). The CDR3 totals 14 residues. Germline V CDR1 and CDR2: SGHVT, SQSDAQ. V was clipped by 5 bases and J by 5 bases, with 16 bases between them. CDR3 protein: CASSQRGREDEQYF. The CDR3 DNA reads TGTGCCAGCAGCCAAAGGGGCAGGGAGGACGAGCAGTACTTC. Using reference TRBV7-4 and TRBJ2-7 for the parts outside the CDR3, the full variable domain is GAGVSQSPRYKVAKRGRDVALRCDSISGHVTLYWYRQTLGQGSEVLTYSQSDAQRDKSGRPSGRFSAERPERSVSTLKIQRTEQGDSAVYLCASSQRGREDEQYFGPGTRLTVT.

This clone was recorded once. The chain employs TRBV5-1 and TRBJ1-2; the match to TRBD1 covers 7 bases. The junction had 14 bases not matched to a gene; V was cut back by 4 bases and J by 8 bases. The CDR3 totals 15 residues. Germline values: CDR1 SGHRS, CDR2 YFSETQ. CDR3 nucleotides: TGCGCCAGCAGCCCGGACTCAACAGGGGTCGGGGGCTACACCTTC. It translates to CASSPDSTGVGGYTF.

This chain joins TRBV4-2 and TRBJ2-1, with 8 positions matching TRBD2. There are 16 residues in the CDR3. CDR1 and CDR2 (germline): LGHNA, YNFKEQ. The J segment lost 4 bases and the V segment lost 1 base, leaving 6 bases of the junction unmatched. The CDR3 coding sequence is TGTGCCAGCAGCCAAGTAAGCGGGAGACGGTACAATGAGCAGTTCTTC. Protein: CASSQVSGRRYNEQFF.

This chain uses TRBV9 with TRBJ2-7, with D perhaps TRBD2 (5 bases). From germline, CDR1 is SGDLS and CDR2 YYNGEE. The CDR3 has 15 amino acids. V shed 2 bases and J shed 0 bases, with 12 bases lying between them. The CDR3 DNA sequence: TGTGCCAGCAGCGTGGGCGGGTTCCCCTCCTACGAGCAGTACTTC. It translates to CASSVGGFPSYEQYF. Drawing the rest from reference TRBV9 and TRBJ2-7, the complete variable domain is DSGVTQTPKHLITATGQRVTLRCSPRSGDLSVYWYQQSLDQGLQFLIQYYNGEERAKGNILERFSAQQFPDLHSELNLSSLELGDSALYFCASSVGGFPSYEQYFGPGTRLTVT.

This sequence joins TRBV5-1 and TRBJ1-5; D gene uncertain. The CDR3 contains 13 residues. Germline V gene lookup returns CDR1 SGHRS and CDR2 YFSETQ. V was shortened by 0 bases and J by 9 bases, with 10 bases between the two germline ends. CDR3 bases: TGCGCCAGCAGCTTGGAGGTTAATGGGCCCCAGCATTTT. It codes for CASSLEVNGPQHF. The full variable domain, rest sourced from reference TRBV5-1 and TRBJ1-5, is KAGVTQTPRYLIKTRGQQVTLSCSPISGHRSVSWYQQTPGQGLQFLFEYFSETQRNKGNFPGRFSGRQFSNSRSEMNVSTLELGDSALYLCASSLEVNGPQHFGDGTRLSIL.

In nucleotides, the CDR3 is TGTGCCGGGGGGACAACGAGCCACGAGCAGTACTTC. This translates into CAGGTTSHEQYF. The J gene is TRBJ2-7, the V gene TRBV28, with D tentatively TRBD1 or TRBD2 (6 bases each). The CDR3 contains 12 residues. V lost 11 bases and J 5 bases, leaving 16 bases between the germline ends. Per the germline V gene, CDR1 is MDHEN and CDR2 is SYDVKM. The full variable domain, its missing parts supplied by reference TRBV28 and TRBJ2-7, is DVKVTQSSRYLVKRTGEKVFLECVQDMDHENMFWYRQDPGLGLRLIYFSYDVKMKEKGDIPEGYSVSREKKERFSLILESASTNQTSMYLCAGGTTSHEQYFGPGTRLTVT.

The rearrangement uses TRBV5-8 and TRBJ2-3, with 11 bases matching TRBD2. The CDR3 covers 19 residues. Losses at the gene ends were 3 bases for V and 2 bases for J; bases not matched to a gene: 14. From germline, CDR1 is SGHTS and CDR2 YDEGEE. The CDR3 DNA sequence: TGTGCCAGCAGCTCCTACCCGGGACTAGCGGAGGATCTCACAGATACGCAGTATTTT. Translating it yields CASSSYPGLAEDLTDTQYF.

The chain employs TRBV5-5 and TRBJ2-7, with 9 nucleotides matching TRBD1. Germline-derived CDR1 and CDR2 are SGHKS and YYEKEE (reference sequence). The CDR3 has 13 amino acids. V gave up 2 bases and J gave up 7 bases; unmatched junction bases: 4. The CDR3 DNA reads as TGTGCCAGCAGCTTACAGGGGGCGCGGGAGCAGTACTTC. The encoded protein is CASSLQGAREQYF.